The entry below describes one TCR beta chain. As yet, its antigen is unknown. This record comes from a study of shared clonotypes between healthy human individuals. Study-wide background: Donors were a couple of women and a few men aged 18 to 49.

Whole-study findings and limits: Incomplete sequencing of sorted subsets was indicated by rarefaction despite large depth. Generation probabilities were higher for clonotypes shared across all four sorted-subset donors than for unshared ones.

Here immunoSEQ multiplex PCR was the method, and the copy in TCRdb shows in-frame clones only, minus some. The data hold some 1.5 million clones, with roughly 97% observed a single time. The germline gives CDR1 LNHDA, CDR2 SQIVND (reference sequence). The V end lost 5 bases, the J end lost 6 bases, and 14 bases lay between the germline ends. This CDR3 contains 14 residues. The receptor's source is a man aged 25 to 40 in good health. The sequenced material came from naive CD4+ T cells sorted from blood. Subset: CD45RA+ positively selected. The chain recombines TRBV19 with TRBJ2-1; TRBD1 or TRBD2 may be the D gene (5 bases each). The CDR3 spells CASSRTLGTNEQFF. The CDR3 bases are TGTGCCAGTAGTCGGACTCTCGGGACCAATGAGCAGTTCTTC.